Listed below are T cell receptor beta chains from one sample, sequenced in a study of OX40 agonist ivuxolimab in advanced cancers. TCRdb's copy holds only in-frame clones and misses some; the assay was immunoSEQ multiplex PCR. Among about 48,000 clones listed, more than 75% were seen once. The material was CD4+ or CD8+ T cells sorted from blood, obtained in a trial of the OX40 agonist ivuxolimab. These receptors were taken from an adult with an advanced solid tumor such as melanoma, head and neck, liver or kidney cancer. Each CDR3 is given with its conserved first and last residue. D genes are given only for firm matches. The size of a clone is reported for some rows only, either as once, few or many, or as a class for expanded clones.

j_gene	d_gene	abundance	v_gene	CDR3nt	CDR3aa
TRBJ1-2	TRBD1	.	TRBV28	TGTGCCAGCAGTGGCCCGGGACAGGGCTATGGCTACACCTTC	CASSGPGQGYGYTF
TRBJ2-5	.	.	TRBV30	TGTGCCTGGAGTGTATTAGGGTCGGAGACCCAGTACTTC	CAWSVLGSETQYF
TRBJ1-5	.	medium-sized	TRBV30	TGTGCCTGGAGGCAAAAACAGGGATTCCAGCCCCAGCATTTT	CAWRQKQGFQPQHF
TRBJ2-7	TRBD2	.	TRBV5-1	TGCGCCAGCAGCTTTAATAGCGGGAGTTTCAACGAGCAGTACTTC	CASSFNSGSFNEQYF
TRBJ1-2	.	.	TRBV2	TGTGCCAGCAGTGAGATGCTAGGGGGGGTGCAGGGCTACACCTTC	CASSEMLGGVQGYTF
TRBJ1-2	.	.	TRBV2	TGTGCCAGCAGTGTGACGTATGGCTACACCTTC	CASSVTYGYTF
TRBJ1-1	.	once	TRBV19	TGTGCCAGTAGTATCGAGGGCACTGAAGCTTTCTTT	CASSIEGTEAFF
TRBJ2-3	.	.	TRBV5-6	TGTGCCAGCACCGAGAGGGGCACAGATACGCAGTATTTT	CASTERGTDTQYF
TRBJ2-1	.	medium-sized	TRBV14	TGTGCCAGCAGCGATGATGGGACGGCCTACAATGAGCAGTTCTTC	CASSDDGTAYNEQFF
TRBJ2-4	.	.	TRBV2	TGTGCCAGCAGTGAAATAGGGGAAGCCAAAAACATTCAGTACTTC	CASSEIGEAKNIQYF
TRBJ2-1	.	once	TRBV30	TGTGCCTGGAGTTCTAGGACCGTGGGTGAGCAGTTCTTC	CAWSSRTVGEQFF
TRBJ2-7	.	.	TRBV20-1	TGCAGTGCTATACACCGGACACAGTACTTC	CSAIHRTQYF
TRBJ1-4	TRBD1	.	TRBV7-9	TGTGCCAGCAGCTTAGAGACAGGGGACGAAAAACTGTTTTTT	CASSLETGDEKLFF
TRBJ1-4	.	.	TRBV5-1	TGCGCCAGCAGCTCGCCTTGGGGGGGCGATGAAAAACTGTTTTTT	CASSSPWGGDEKLFF
TRBJ2-5	TRBD2	once	TRBV6-5	TGTGCCAGCAGGACAGCGGGAAGAGAGACCCAGTACTTC	CASRTAGRETQYF
TRBJ1-6	TRBD1	.	TRBV11-3	TGTGCCAGCAGCTCGACAGGGCGATCACCCCTCCACTTT	CASSSTGRSPLHF
TRBJ2-7	.	.	TRBV5-1	TGCGCCAGCAGCGTCGGTGTAGCGGCCTCCTACGAGCAGTACTTC	CASSVGVAASYEQYF
TRBJ2-7	TRBD2	.	TRBV9	TGTGCCAGCAGCGTAGGTCCTAGCGGCGAGCAGTACTTC	CASSVGPSGEQYF
TRBJ2-5	.	.	TRBV27	TGTGCCAGCAGTTTACTCGACAGCCAAGAGACCCAGTACTTC	CASSLLDSQETQYF
TRBJ2-1	TRBD2	once	TRBV2	TGTGCCAGCAGTGATACTAGCGTCTACAATGAGCAGTTCTTC	CASSDTSVYNEQFF
TRBJ1-1	.	.	TRBV6-5	TGTGCCAGCACGGGCAGAATGAACACTGAAGCTTTCTTT	CASTGRMNTEAFF
TRBJ1-4	.	.	TRBV27	TGTGCCAGCAGTTTAATTGGGGGCGGGGAAAAACTGTTTTTT	CASSLIGGGEKLFF
TRBJ2-5	TRBD2	.	TRBV28	TGTGCCAGCAGTTACGGGGGGAGGCAAGAGACCCAGTACTTC	CASSYGGRQETQYF
TRBJ2-1	.	.	TRBV18	TGTGCCAGCTCACCTGATAACCTTGAGCAGTTCTTC	CASSPDNLEQFF